Below are 13 T cell receptor beta chains sequenced from a single sample in a study of T cells in Graves' hyperthyroidism and ophthalmopathy (dated by TCRdb to between 2019 and 2020). The library was made by multiplex PCR. The sample was run on an Illumina HiSeq 2000. The TCR beta CDR3 regions were amplified from the RNA transcripts. The TCR CDR3 was subjected to a first round of RT-PCR using the HTBI primer set and the Qiagen OneStep RT-PCR kit. Through fastp at Q25 and MiXCR, TCRdb rebuilt clones from the public reads, retaining in-frame beta chains. Duplicate CDR3 protein sequences are folded into a single record with the most common DNA and genes. The sample data list 650,000 to 750,000 distinct CDR3 sequences, and less than 15% of these were observed just once. The ten most abundant clones make up roughly a tenth of the sample. Sequencing was done on a sample of blood. The origin of the receptors is a woman younger than 30 with Graves' hyperthyroidism.

The genes are TRBV28 and TRBJ2-3, with D tentatively TRBD2 (6 bases). CDR1 is MDHEN and CDR2 is SYDVKM in the germline V gene. Trimming cost V 2 bases and J 7 bases, with 25 bases left between them. The CDR3 extends over 18 amino acids. CDR3 in DNA: TGTGCCAGCAGTTTAAGTTTATCAGAGACTAGGCCCAATTATACGCAGTATTTT. The encoded protein is CASSLSLSETRPNYTQYF.

On this clonotype itself: At one end, the junction sequence differs from germline, possibly due to a read error. This chain joins TRBV11-2 and TRBJ2-1; D is perhaps TRBD2 (6 bases). CDR1 and CDR2 (germline): SGHAT, FQNNGV. The CDR3 runs 16 residues. CDR3 bases: TGTGGCAGCAGCTTAGGTCCGGGAGCCCCCTACAATGAGCAGTTCTTC. It translates to CGSSLGPGAPYNEQFF.

This clonotype was found a few times. The chain couples TRBV27 to TRBJ1-5; D not certain. Trimming stripped 2 bases from V and 2 bases from J, with 7 bases between. Germline CDR1 MNHEY, CDR2 SMNVEV (reference sequence). The length of the CDR3 is 14 residues. The CDR3 bases are TGTGCCAGCAGTTTAATTGCGGGCAATCAGCCCCAGCATTTT. Its translation: CASSLIAGNQPQHF.

The chain has TRBV5-5 and TRBJ1-5; D is perhaps TRBD1 (5 bases). Trimming removed 4 bases from V and 6 bases from J, with 14 bases in between. The CDR3 is 14 residues long. Looked up from germline, CDR1 is SGHKS and CDR2 is YYEKEE (reference sequence). DNA for the CDR3: TGTGCCAGCAGCGTGGGACGCGTCGTTCAGCCCCAGCATTTT. It specifies CASSVGRVVQPQHF.

This clonotype has ten or more counts. The rearrangement links TRBV5-5 to TRBJ2-7; 13 nucleotides match TRBD2. Per the germline V gene, CDR1 is SGHKS and CDR2 is YYEKEE (reference sequence). V was clipped by 3 bases and J by 5 bases; unmatched bases: 5. CDR3 length equals 15 residues. The CDR3, as DNA: TGTGCCAGCAGCTCGTCCGGGACTAGCGGGAACGAGCAGTACTTC. This sequence encodes CASSSSGTSGNEQYF. The entire variable domain, with the rest obtained from reference TRBV5-5 and TRBJ2-7, is as follows: DAGVTQSPTHLIKTRGQQVTLRCSPISGHKSVSWYQQVLGQGPQFIFQYYEKEERGRGNFPDRFSARQFPNYSSELNVNALLLGDSALYLCASSSSGTSGNEQYFGPGTRLTVT.

The chain couples TRBV10-2 to TRBJ1-2; a weak D match, TRBD1 (5 bases). Germline V gene lookup returns CDR1 WSHSY and CDR2 SAAADI. V lost 2 bases and J 4 bases, leaving 20 bases between the germline ends. The length of the CDR3 is 17 residues. The DNA of the CDR3 is TGCGCCAGCAGTGAGCGGGCAGGGTATGATGAGGCCTATGGCTACACCTTC. It yields the protein CASSERAGYDEAYGYTF.

This clonotype was picked up many times. The gene calls are TRBV11-2 and TRBJ2-7; 7 nucleotides match TRBD1. Germline-derived CDR1 and CDR2 are SGHAT and FQNNGV. CDR3 length: 14 residues. With 6 bases clipped from V and 4 bases from J, the junction kept 9 bases outside the gene matches. CDR3 region: CASRSPGQTYEQYF. The CDR3, as DNA: TGTGCCAGCAGATCACCGGGACAGACTTACGAGCAGTACTTC.

This clonotype was counted only a few times. The V call is TRBV4-1, the J call TRBJ2-1, with 12 positions matching TRBD2. There are 12 residues in the CDR3. The germline CDR1 and CDR2 sequences are MGHRA and YSYEKL. V shed 5 bases, J shed 10 bases, and the junction held 0 bases outside the gene matches. CDR3 DNA: TGCGCCAGCAGCGGGACTAGCGGGGAGCAGTTCTTC. This translates into CASSGTSGEQFF.

This clonotype has a handful of counts. The junction departs from the called germline gene at one end, perhaps through a read error. This sequence joins TRBV20-1 and TRBJ2-3; TRBD2 is a possible D gene (5 bases). CDR1 and CDR2 from the germline V gene are DFQATT and SNEGSKA (reference sequence). The CDR3 sequence is 12 residues long. DNA of the CDR3: TGCAGTGCTAGCCCTAGCACAGATACGCAGTGTTTT. This gives the protein CSASPSTDTQCF.

This clonotype was seen repeatedly, ten times or more. The genes are TRBV2 and TRBJ2-7; 11 bases map to TRBD2. CDR3 length equals 15 residues. Germline lookup yields CDR1 SNHLY and CDR2 FYNNEI. After removal of 7 bases from V and 2 bases from J, the junction contained 7 bases not matched to a gene. DNA for the CDR3: TGTGCCAGCACCGCCTCGGGACTAGCGGCCTACGAGCAGTACTTC. Residues: CASTASGLAAYEQYF.

In the case of this clonotype: The missing conserved phenylalanine or tryptophan at the end of this CDR3 makes a read error likely. The CDR3 DNA sequence: TGTGCCAGCAGCTTAGATCATACTAGGGGACTAGCGGGACGGCGGTACGAGCAGTACTTA. Its translation is CASSLDHTRGLAGRRYEQYL. This rearrangement joins TRBV11-2 to TRBJ2-7; TRBD2 matches 13 bases. CDR1 is SGHAT, CDR2 FQNNGV, per germline. V was pared by 0 bases and J by 4 bases, with 15 bases of the junction left unmatched. The CDR3 sequence is 20 residues long.

The table lists this clonotype with a few counts. The genes are TRBV11-3 and TRBJ2-7; D possibly uses TRBD1 or TRBD2 (5 bases each). The CDR3 contains 14 residues. Germline lookup yields CDR1 SGHNT and CDR2 YENEEA. V was cut by 5 bases and J by 0 bases, with 11 bases left in between. The CDR3 region is CASSSKGSSYEQYF. In DNA, the CDR3 is TGTGCCAGCAGCAGCAAGGGGAGCTCCTACGAGCAGTACTTC.

The genes are TRBV30 and TRBJ2-7, with D possibly TRBD1 on 6 matching bases. The CDR3 spans 13 residues. The V gene's germline CDR1 is GTSNPN and CDR2 SVGIG (reference sequence). V was pared by 4 bases and J by 4 bases, with 14 bases between. CDR3 in DNA: TGTGCCTGGATGGGGCAGGGGATTTACGAGCAGTACTTC. Translated, it gives CAWMGQGIYEQYF.